These 11 T cell receptor beta chains were sequenced from one sample in a study of cytomegalovirus exposure and HLA in healthy donors (dated by TCRdb to 2017 to 2019). Libraries came from the immunoSEQ multiplex PCR assay. A mixture of 60 forward primers for TCR Vbeta segments and 13 reverse primers for TCR Jbeta segments was used in the multiplex PCR. The table comes from immuneACCESS by way of TCRdb, which keeps in-frame sequences with V and J called. Part of the clones is missing from these tables; in studies checked, under half for an unresolved V gene and the rest for unknown reasons. For this sample the table gives approximately 150,000 clones, of which 65% to 80% were detected only once. The top ten clones comprise around 3% of the sample. Material: PBMCs. The origin of the receptors is a woman aged 40-49 years in good health and CMV-seropositive.

V usage is TRBV18 and J usage is TRBJ1-3, with 7 bases matching TRBD1. Germline trimming cut 3 bases from V and 2 bases from J; bases unmatched to any gene: 4. Germline V gives CDR1 KGHSH, CDR2 LQKENI. The CDR3 is made up of 15 amino acids. The CDR3 DNA is TGTGCCAGCTCACCGGGACAGACGGCTGGAAACACCATATATTTT. Translation: CASSPGQTAGNTIYF.

The chain joins TRBV19 to TRBJ2-2; 10 bases align to TRBD2. J lost 4 bases, V lost 1 base, and 6 bases had no gene match. This CDR3 comprises 17 residues. The germline V gene has CDR1 LNHDA and CDR2 SQIVND (reference sequence). Here the CDR3 reads CASSIGSGGPFTGELFF. As DNA, the CDR3 is TGTGCCAGTAGTATAGGTAGCGGGGGGCCGTTCACCGGGGAGCTGTTTTTT.

This chain uses TRBV6-6 with TRBJ1-6; no clear D gene. Between the trimmed V and J ends, which lost 5 bases and 6 bases, there was a span of 11 bases. Germline-derived CDR1 and CDR2 are MNHNY and SVGAGI (reference sequence). The CDR3 contains 14 residues. CDR3 protein: CASSLGEGNSPLHF. CDR3 nucleotides: TGTGCCAGCAGTCTGGGCGAGGGTAATTCACCCCTCCACTTT.

The V and J genes are TRBV7-2 and TRBJ2-3, with 9 bases lining up with TRBD2. There are 18 residues in the CDR3. Germline V gives CDR1 SGHTA, CDR2 FQGNSA. Trimming removed 0 bases from V and 0 bases from J; junction bases left unmatched: 7. This CDR3 is CASSLAQIAGASTDTQYF. The CDR3 nucleotides read TGTGCCAGCAGCTTAGCGCAGATAGCGGGGGCGAGCACAGATACGCAGTATTTT.

This clone has more than one count but fewer than ten. The chain links TRBV19 to TRBJ2-2; D is perhaps TRBD2 (7 bases). The CDR3 covers 16 residues. V shed 5 bases and J shed 5 bases, with 18 bases lying between them. Germline loops: CDR1 LNHDA, CDR2 SQIVND (reference sequence). In nucleotides, the CDR3 is TGTGCCAGTAGTGGCGAGGGGGGGGCGAGGACCGGGGAGCTGTTTTTT. This gives the protein CASSGEGGARTGELFF. Filled out from reference TRBV19 and TRBJ2-2, the complete variable domain reads DGGITQSPKYLFRKEGQNVTLSCEQNLNHDAMYWYRQDPGQGLRLIYYSQIVNDFQKGDIAEGYSVSREKKESFPLTVTSAQKNPTAFYLCASSGEGGARTGELFFGEGSRLTVL.

A single count supports this clone. The chain recombines TRBV7-2 with TRBJ2-4; D gene ambiguous. Germline lookup yields CDR1 SGHTA and CDR2 FQGNSA. V was clipped by 0 bases and J by 1 base, with 10 bases between them. CDR3 length: 16 residues. CDR3 DNA: TGTGCCAGCAGCTTAGCTCTAGAAACGGCCAAAAACATTCAGTACTTC. This codes for CASSLALETAKNIQYF.

As for this clone: Distinct nucleotide sequences in the sample also encode this CDR3. The rearrangement uses TRBV28 and TRBJ1-3, with TRBD1 matching 8 bases. J lost 7 bases, V lost 3 bases, and 5 bases had no gene match. The CDR3 extends over 14 amino acids. From germline, CDR1 is MDHEN and CDR2 SYDVKM. The CDR3 is CASSLDRVGNTIYF. For the CDR3, the DNA is TGTGCCAGCAGTTTGGACAGGGTAGGCAACACCATATATTTT.

The genes are TRBV11-2 and TRBJ2-1; TRBD2 matches at 8 bases. CDR1 and CDR2 from the germline V gene are SGHAT and FQNNGV. CDR3 size: 15 residues. V lost 1 base to trimming and J lost 5 bases; unmatched junction nucleotides: 4. The CDR3 DNA reads TGTGCCAGCAGCTTAGGGCCAGCGGGGGACAATGAGCAGTTCTTC. Amino acids: CASSLGPAGDNEQFF.

V is TRBV5-4 and J is TRBJ1-3; perhaps TRBD1 as D (6 bases). The germline CDR1 and CDR2 sequences are SGHNT and YYREEE (reference sequence). This CDR3 is 13 amino acids long. V was cut by 0 bases and J by 7 bases, with 8 bases left in between. CDR3 DNA: TGTGCCAGCAGCTTGGGGCAGGGGAACACCATATATTTT. Residues: CASSLGQGNTIYF. The complete variable domain, with remaining parts taken from reference TRBV5-4 and TRBJ1-3, reads ETGVTQSPTHLIKTRGQQVTLRCSSQSGHNTVSWYQQALGQGPQFIFQYYREEENGRGNFPPRFSGLQFPNYSSELNVNALELDDSALYLCASSLGQGNTIYFGEGSWLTVV.

V is TRBV28 and J is TRBJ2-7; D might be TRBD1 (5 bases). The ends were cut back, 8 bases at V and 3 bases at J, with 8 bases in the middle. Per the germline V gene, CDR1 is MDHEN and CDR2 is SYDVKM. CDR3 length equals 11 residues. CDR3: CASGQGYEQYF. The CDR3 DNA is TGTGCCAGCGGGCAGGGCTACGAGCAGTACTTC.

The V call is TRBV6-5, the J call TRBJ2-1, with TRBD2 identical over 8 bases. V was pared by 5 bases and J by 6 bases, with 9 bases of the junction left unmatched. This CDR3 comprises 15 residues. Germline V gene lookup returns CDR1 MNHEY and CDR2 SVGAGI. The CDR3 nucleotides read TGTGCCAGCAGTCAAACCGGGACTAGAATCAATGAGCAGTTCTTC. It specifies CASSQTGTRINEQFF.